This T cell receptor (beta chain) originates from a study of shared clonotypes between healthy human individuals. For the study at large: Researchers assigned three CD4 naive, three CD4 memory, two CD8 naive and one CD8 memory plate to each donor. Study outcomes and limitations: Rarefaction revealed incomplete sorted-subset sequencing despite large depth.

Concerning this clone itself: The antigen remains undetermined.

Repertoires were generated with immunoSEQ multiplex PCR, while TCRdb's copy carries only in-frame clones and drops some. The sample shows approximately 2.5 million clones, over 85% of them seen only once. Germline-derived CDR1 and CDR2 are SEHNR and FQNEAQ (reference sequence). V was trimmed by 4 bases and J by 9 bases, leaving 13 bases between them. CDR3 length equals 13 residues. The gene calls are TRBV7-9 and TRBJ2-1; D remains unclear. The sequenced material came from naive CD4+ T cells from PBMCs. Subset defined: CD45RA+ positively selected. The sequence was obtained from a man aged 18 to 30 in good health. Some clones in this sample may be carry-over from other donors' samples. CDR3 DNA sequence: TGTGCCAGCAGCTCCGAGGCCGGCGGTGAGCAGTTCTTC. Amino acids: CASSSEAGGEQFF.